Described below is a single T cell receptor beta chain sequence and its context. This specimen comes from a study of somatic mutations in cytotoxic T cells in rheumatoid arthritis. Study-wide background: Blood samples of about 30 ml were drawn from patients (in EDTA) right after diagnosis and before any treatment.

The germline CDR1 and CDR2 sequences are MDHEN and SYDVKM. The V end was cut by 3 bases, the J end by 0 bases, with 15 bases between. The CDR3 has 16 amino acids. Assay used: immunoSEQ multiplex PCR; TCRdb lists only in-frame clones, some missing. The table lists more than 15,000 clones, 65% to 70% of them singletons. Material: CD8+ T cells sorted from blood. This receptor was taken from an adult with rheumatoid arthritis. The J gene is TRBJ2-7, the V gene TRBV28, with D maybe TRBD2 (6 bases). The CDR3 spells CASSFTTAGSSYEQYF. The CDR3 nucleotides read TGTGCCAGCAGTTTTACAACAGCCGGGAGCTCCTACGAGCAGTACTTC.